A single sample is the source of the 10 T cell receptor beta chains below, sequenced in a study of blood T cell repertoires in COVID-19. Here immunoSEQ multiplex PCR was the method, and the copy in TCRdb shows in-frame clones only, minus some. The table records some 230,000 clones, approximately 82% of them present only once. The source material was PBMCs or T cells enriched from blood (not recorded which). The receptor set was obtained from a man aged 35 to 55 who had recovered from COVID-19.

V is TRBV7-3 and J is TRBJ2-1; perhaps TRBD1 as D (5 bases). Germline V CDR1 and CDR2: SGHTA, FQGTGA. CDR3 length: 16 amino acids. V gave up 4 bases and J gave up 2 bases, with 15 bases separating them. In DNA form, the CDR3 reads TGTGCCAGCAGCTCAACTCAGGGATTTACCTACAATGAGCAGTTCTTC. It codes for CASSSTQGFTYNEQFF.

This clone was seen only a few times. The chain has TRBV7-8 and TRBJ1-2, with 8 bases identical to TRBD1. This CDR3 region has 17 residues. Losses at the gene ends were 0 bases for V and 2 bases for J; bases not matched to a gene: 8. Germline V gene data show CDR1 as SGHVS and CDR2 as FQNEAQ. The CDR3, as DNA: TGTGCCAGCAGCTTAGCTTACCGAAACAGGGGGAACTATGGCTACACCTTC. It codes for CASSLAYRNRGNYGYTF. Full variable domain (remainder filled in from reference TRBV7-8 and TRBJ1-2): GAGVSQSPRYKVAKRGQDVALRCDPISGHVSLFWYQQALGQGPEFLTYFQNEAQLDKSGLPSDRFFAERPEGSVSTLKIQRTQQEDSAVYLCASSLAYRNRGNYGYTFGSGTRLTVV.

The chain is built from TRBV2 and TRBJ1-2, with D uncertain. This CDR3 region has 15 residues. Trimming took off 6 bases at V and 7 bases at J, with 21 bases between the two ends. Germline-derived CDR1 and CDR2 are SNHLY and FYNNEI. In DNA form, the CDR3 reads TGTGCCAGCAGCAAGGAGGCGAAACCCCTTCTTGGCTACACCTTC. Translating it yields CASSKEAKPLLGYTF.

The chain combines TRBV19 with TRBJ1-2; the D is unclear. V was cut by 4 bases and J by 8 bases, with 20 bases left in between. Looked up from germline, CDR1 is LNHDA and CDR2 is SQIVND (reference sequence). The CDR3 spans 15 residues. The CDR3 DNA reads TGTGCCAGTAGTAGTACCTCTCGGGGATCGTACGGCTACACCTTC. Protein: CASSSTSRGSYGYTF.

The V gene is TRBV5-1, the J gene TRBJ2-5; the match to TRBD1 covers 11 bases. Germline V lookup: CDR1 SGHRS, CDR2 YFSETQ. The CDR3 totals 15 residues. The V gene end was trimmed by 8 bases and the J gene end by 9 bases; junction bases not matched to a gene: 15. The CDR3 is CASSPGQGGRGAQYF. The DNA of the CDR3 is TGCGCCAGTTCGCCGGGACAGGGGGGCCGAGGGGCCCAGTACTTC.

The V call is TRBV24-1, the J call TRBJ1-2; a weak D match, TRBD1 (6 bases). Trimming pared 2 bases from V and 4 bases from J, leaving 10 bases between. The CDR3 has 14 amino acids. The germline V gene has CDR1 KGHDR and CDR2 SFDVKD. For the CDR3, the DNA is TGTGCCACCAGTGATTCCAGAGGGGGCTATGGCTACACCTTC. Residues: CATSDSRGGYGYTF.

This clone was counted a few times. The rearrangement links TRBV5-1 to TRBJ1-3, with 8 bases aligning to TRBD1. Losses at the gene ends were 4 bases for V and 3 bases for J; bases not matched to a gene: 6. Germline loops: CDR1 SGHRS, CDR2 YFSETQ. The CDR3 runs 15 residues. This CDR3 reads CASSTETGVGNTIYF. CDR3 nucleotides: TGCGCCAGCAGCACGGAGACAGGGGTTGGAAACACCATATATTTT.

The J gene is TRBJ2-3, the V gene TRBV28; tentative D call: TRBD2 (6 bases). Trimming shortened V by 3 bases and J by 2 bases, and 15 bases separated the two germline ends. This CDR3 has 16 amino acids. The germline V gene has CDR1 MDHEN and CDR2 SYDVKM. CDR3 in DNA: TGTGCCAGCAGTTTGCCGGGGGACCCTTTCACAGATACGCAGTATTTT. Its protein product is CASSLPGDPFTDTQYF.

The V and J genes are TRBV6-5 and TRBJ2-2, with 8 bases aligning to TRBD1. This CDR3 comprises 14 residues. Germline V gene sequence: CDR1 MNHEY, CDR2 SVGAGI. V lost 3 bases, J lost 15 bases, and 12 bases stayed unmatched. CDR3 loop: CASSYEAGQVRMFF. As DNA, the CDR3 is TGTGCCAGCAGTTATGAGGCGGGACAGGTTAGGATGTTTTTT.

The chain couples TRBV28 to TRBJ2-1, with TRBD1 identical over 9 bases. Trimming at V came to 4 bases and at J to 8 bases, leaving 3 bases not matched to a gene. The CDR3 sequence is 13 residues long. The germline gives CDR1 MDHEN, CDR2 SYDVKM. CDR3: CASSSGTGYEQFF. The CDR3 DNA follows: TGTGCCAGCAGTTCCGGGACAGGGTATGAGCAGTTCTTC.